The 29 T cell receptor beta chains below come from one sample, sequenced in a study of molecular identifiers for immune sequencing clone quantification. Each CDR3 protein is one row after TCRdb ran MiXCR on the PCR reads. The sample comprises under 600,000 distinct CDR3 sequences, around 23% of which are singletons, and around 0.79% rests with the top ten. Sequenced sample: naive CD8+ T cells from blood, with Jurkat cell RNA spiked in. Subset of the sample: FACS-sorted CD8+CD4-CCR7+CD45RA+ naive T cells. The receptor source for this set is a human donor in good health. Some libraries in this study had Jurkat cell RNA spiked in.

Concerning this clonotype: Mismatch with germline at one junction end may stem from a read error. The gene calls are TRBV24-1 and TRBJ2-2, with a tentative D call TRBD1 (5 bases). This CDR3 comprises 16 residues. Looked up from germline, CDR1 is KGHDR and CDR2 is SFDVKD. CDR3 sequence: CATSDSRTMNPGELFF. Here the CDR3 DNA reads TGTGCCACCAGTGATTCACGGACAATGAACCCCGGGGAGCTGTTTTTT.

As for this clonotype: This may come from a read error, since a much larger clone is one base off. The chain joins TRBV20-1 to TRBJ1-1; D remains unclear. Germline V gene sequence: CDR1 DFQATT, CDR2 SNEGSKA (reference sequence). The CDR3 totals 13 residues. CDR3 in amino acids: CSAREGKNTKAFF. The CDR3 region has the DNA TGCAGTGCTAGAGAGGGCAAGAACACTAAAGCTTTCTTT.

V gene TRBV7-6 combines with J gene TRBJ1-5; maybe TRBD1 (6 bases). Trimming cost V 5 bases and J 7 bases, with 15 bases left between them. The CDR3 spans 14 residues. Looked up from germline, CDR1 is SGHVS and CDR2 is FNYEAQ. CDR3 amino acids: CASSPSGGLQPQHF. In nucleotides, the CDR3 is TGTGCCAGCAGCCCTAGTGGGGGCCTCCAGCCCCAGCATTTT.

This clonotype was recorded many times. The chain is built from TRBV4-3 and TRBJ2-3; 10 bases align to TRBD1. Germline lookup yields CDR1 LGHNA and CDR2 YSLEER. CDR3 size: 15 residues. After removal of 1 base from V and 6 bases from J, the junction contained 4 bases not matched to a gene. CDR3: CASSQGQGALDTQYF. In DNA form, the CDR3 reads TGCGCCAGCAGCCAAGGACAGGGGGCGCTTGATACGCAGTATTTT.

A remark on this clonotype: Sequence at one end of the junction differs from germline and may be a read error. CDR3 loop: CASRGLYNEQLF. The CDR3, as DNA: TGCGCCAGCAGGGGACTCTACAATGAGCAGCTCTTC. The rearrangement uses TRBV4-1 and TRBJ2-1, with D tentatively TRBD2 (6 bases). Germline V gene data show CDR1 as MGHRA and CDR2 as YSYEKL. CDR3 length equals 12 residues.

This clonotype was counted many times. V gene TRBV20-1 combines with J gene TRBJ2-7; D call uncertain. V gave up 0 bases and J gave up 6 bases, with 9 bases separating them. Germline V gene data show CDR1 as DFQATT and CDR2 as SNEGSKA (reference sequence). This CDR3 region has 12 residues. The chain's CDR3 is CSARDAPAEQYF. CDR3 nucleotide sequence: TGCAGTGCTAGAGATGCACCCGCCGAGCAGTACTTC.

The J gene is TRBJ2-7, the V gene TRBV7-9; TRBD1 agrees at 7 bases. The CDR3 length is 15 residues. Germline loops: CDR1 SEHNR, CDR2 FQNEAQ (reference sequence). V dropped 5 bases and J dropped 3; count of bases not matched to a gene: 10. CDR3 protein: CASSGMTGFGYEQYF. CDR3 DNA: TGTGCCAGCAGCGGGATGACAGGGTTTGGCTACGAGCAGTACTTC.

This clonotype has just a few counts. The junction departs from the called germline gene at one end, perhaps through a read error. This rearrangement joins TRBV5-1 to TRBJ2-7; no definite D call. Germline CDR1 and CDR2: SGHRS and YFSETQ. The CDR3 loop spans 13 amino acids. In DNA form, the CDR3 reads TGCGCCAGCAGCTCCCTAAGCACCCAACCACAGAGCTTC. It specifies CASSSLSTQPQSF.

This clonotype was recorded many times. The rearrangement joins TRBV7-9 to TRBJ1-1; 10 bases align to TRBD1. From germline, CDR1 is SEHNR and CDR2 FQNEAQ (reference sequence). The J segment lost 1 base and the V segment lost 4 bases, leaving 3 bases of the junction unmatched. This CDR3 region has 15 residues. This CDR3 is CASSWGTGENTEAFF. The CDR3 coding sequence is TGTGCCAGCAGCTGGGGGACAGGGGAGAACACTGAAGCTTTCTTT.

As for this clonotype: A much larger clone differs by one base, so this may be a read error. J is TRBJ2-5 and V is TRBV7-9; D unclear. Per germline, CDR1 SEHNR and CDR2 FQNEAQ (reference sequence). The CDR3 covers 13 residues. The CDR3 is CAGSLFGQETQYF. CDR3 nucleotides: TGTGCCGGCAGCTTATTTGGACAAGAGACCCAGTACTTC. The full variable domain, its missing parts supplied by reference TRBV7-9 and TRBJ2-5, is DTGVSQNPRHKITKRGQNVTFRCDPISEHNRLYWYRQTLGQGPEFLTYFQNEAQLEKSRLLSDRFSAERPKGSFSTLEIQRTEQGDSAMYLCAGSLFGQETQYFGPGTRLLVL.

The J gene is TRBJ2-7, the V gene TRBV7-9, with 11 bases that match TRBD2. There are 15 residues in the CDR3. Germline V gene sequence: CDR1 SEHNR, CDR2 FQNEAQ (reference sequence). Trimming cost V 4 bases and J 5 bases; bases outside gene matches: 7. CDR3 sequence: CASSSISGRANEQYF. The CDR3 nucleotides are TGTGCCAGCAGCTCAATTAGCGGGAGGGCCAACGAGCAGTACTTC.

The V gene is TRBV6-6, the J gene TRBJ2-7; tentatively, D is TRBD1 (5 bases). The CDR3 contains 15 residues. V was clipped by 0 bases and J by 2 bases, with 11 bases between them. In germline, CDR1 is MNHNY, CDR2 SVGAGI (reference sequence). The CDR3 sequence is CASSYSRQGPYEQYF. The CDR3 nucleotides read TGTGCCAGCAGTTACTCTAGGCAGGGTCCCTACGAGCAGTACTTC.

Here the CDR3 reads CASRPRLASTDTQYF. CDR3 bases: TGTGCCAGTAGACCCCGGCTAGCTTCCACAGATACGCAGTATTTT. The chain links TRBV19 to TRBJ2-3, with D maybe TRBD2 (5 bases). The CDR3 covers 15 residues. Germline V gene lookup returns CDR1 LNHDA and CDR2 SQIVND (reference sequence). The V end was cut by 6 bases, the J end by 2 bases, with 15 bases between.

This clonotype has just one count. V is TRBV9 and J is TRBJ2-3; D not certain. CDR1 is SGDLS and CDR2 is YYNGEE in the germline V gene. The CDR3 consists of 16 residues. V was shortened by 2 bases and J by 2 bases, with 15 bases between the two germline ends. The CDR3 sequence is CASSVVETPTTDTQYF. CDR3 nucleotide sequence: TGTGCCAGCAGCGTCGTGGAGACACCCACCACAGATACGCAGTATTTT.

This chain links TRBV24-1 with TRBJ2-2; a possible D gene is TRBD1 (6 bases). CDR1 is KGHDR and CDR2 is SFDVKD in the germline V gene. The length of the CDR3 is 16 residues. V shed 2 bases and J shed 2 bases, with 11 bases lying between them. The DNA for the CDR3 is TGTGCCACCAGTGATTACCGGGACACCAACACCGGGGAGCTGTTTTTT. It specifies CATSDYRDTNTGELFF.

This clonotype was found many times. The J gene is TRBJ2-3, the V gene TRBV29-1; tentative D call: TRBD2 (6 bases). The V end was cut by 6 bases, the J end by 2 bases, with 18 bases between. The V gene's germline CDR1 is SQVTM and CDR2 ANQGSEA. CDR3 size: 15 residues. In DNA, the CDR3 is TGCAGCGTGGCCGGAGGGACGACCCCCACAGATACGCAGTATTTT. Protein sequence: CSVAGGTTPTDTQYF.

This clonotype was found many times. The chain employs TRBV29-1 and TRBJ2-1, with 7 positions matching TRBD2. CDR3 length: 14 residues. With 4 bases clipped from V and 8 bases from J, the junction kept 11 bases outside the gene matches. Germline V gene sequence: CDR1 SQVTM, CDR2 ANQGSEA. The CDR3: CSVVWPRGTDEQFF. The CDR3 DNA reads as TGCAGCGTTGTTTGGCCGCGGGGGACTGATGAGCAGTTCTTC.

The V gene is TRBV20-1, the J gene TRBJ2-7, with D uncertain. This CDR3 is built from 14 residues. V shed 3 bases and J shed 2 bases, with 14 bases lying between them. The V gene's germline CDR1 is DFQATT and CDR2 SNEGSKA (reference sequence). The chain's CDR3 is CSARESGPTYEQYF. For the CDR3, the DNA is TGCAGTGCTAGGGAGTCAGGACCGACCTACGAGCAGTACTTC.

This clonotype has ten or more counts. This chain joins TRBV13 and TRBJ1-5; 7 nucleotides align to TRBD1. The germline V gene encodes CDR1 PRHDT and CDR2 FYEKMQ (reference sequence). CDR3 size: 15 residues. The ends lost 5 bases at V and 7 bases at J; junction bases unmatched: 11. CDR3 in DNA: TGTGCCAGCAGCCACAACAGGGGAGGCGCCCAGCCCCAGCATTTT. This codes for CASSHNRGGAQPQHF.

The chain employs TRBV9 and TRBJ2-1; perhaps D is TRBD1 or TRBD2 (5 bases each). Germline V CDR1 and CDR2: SGDLS, YYNGEE. V shed 2 bases and J shed 6 bases, with 15 bases lying between them. The CDR3 sequence is 15 residues long. CDR3 region: CASSVDGGKANEQFF. In DNA form, the CDR3 reads TGTGCCAGCAGCGTTGATGGGGGAAAGGCCAATGAGCAGTTCTTC.

This clonotype occurred a few times. The chain couples TRBV7-9 to TRBJ2-7; D remains unclear. There are 15 residues in the CDR3. Deletions cut 3 bases from V and 3 bases from J, with 15 bases between. Germline lookup yields CDR1 SEHNR and CDR2 FQNEAQ (reference sequence). The CDR3 DNA reads as TGTGCCAGCAGCTTTTCCGCAGGATCCCTCTACGAGCAGTACTTC. Amino acids: CASSFSAGSLYEQYF.

V and J are TRBV6-6 and TRBJ2-3; 10 bases fit TRBD2. The germline V gene encodes CDR1 MNHNY and CDR2 SVGAGI (reference sequence). Trimming cost V 6 bases and J 5 bases; bases outside gene matches: 8. The CDR3 has 15 residues. As DNA, the CDR3 is TGTGCCAGCAGCTCCGGGACTAGCGATATAGATACGCAGTATTTT. Translation gives CASSSGTSDIDTQYF.

The rearrangement uses TRBV4-2 and TRBJ1-5, with 8 bases aligning to TRBD1. The CDR3 contains 16 residues. The germline V gene has CDR1 LGHNA and CDR2 YNFKEQ. The J segment lost 6 bases and the V segment lost 1 base, leaving 8 bases of the junction unmatched. The CDR3 region is CASSQGGQVFAQPQHF. The CDR3 DNA is TGTGCCAGCAGCCAAGGGGGACAGGTCTTCGCTCAGCCCCAGCATTTT.

Comments on this clonotype: A much larger clone lies a single base off, so this may be a read error. The chain has TRBV6-6 and TRBJ2-1, with D perhaps TRBD2 (6 bases). The CDR3 is 14 residues long. The germline gives CDR1 MNHNY, CDR2 SVGAGI (reference sequence). The CDR3, as DNA: TGTGCCAGCTGTTACGTGGTAGCGGACAATGAGCAGTTCTTC. Protein sequence: CASCYVVADNEQFF.

This clonotype was seen at least ten times. This chain links TRBV9 with TRBJ1-1; D gene uncertain. CDR3 length: 12 residues. The germline V and J ends were trimmed by 5 bases and 6 bases, with 11 bases remaining between them. Germline CDR1 SGDLS, CDR2 YYNGEE. Written as DNA, the CDR3 is TGTGCCAGCAGAGGACTGGACGCTGAAGCTTTCTTT. Its translation is CASRGLDAEAFF. Full variable domain (remainder filled in from reference TRBV9 and TRBJ1-1): DSGVTQTPKHLITATGQRVTLRCSPRSGDLSVYWYQQSLDQGLQFLIQYYNGEERAKGNILERFSAQQFPDLHSELNLSSLELGDSALYFCASRGLDAEAFFGQGTRLTVV.

The chain combines TRBV4-1 with TRBJ1-3; maybe TRBD1 (5 bases). V was cut by 4 bases and J by 0 bases, with 10 bases left in between. CDR3 length: 15 residues. Looked up from germline, CDR1 is MGHRA and CDR2 is YSYEKL. CDR3 residues: CASSPIGGSGNTIYF. DNA of the CDR3: TGCGCCAGCAGCCCGATCGGGGGCTCTGGAAACACCATATATTTT.

The chain joins TRBV7-9 to TRBJ1-2, with TRBD1 as a possible D gene (5 bases). The CDR3 is 15 amino acids. Germline V gives CDR1 SEHNR, CDR2 FQNEAQ (reference sequence). V lost 1 base and J lost 4, with 13 bases in between. The CDR3 loop reads CASSLEAGGIYGYTF. The CDR3 nucleotides read TGTGCCAGCAGCTTAGAGGCCGGGGGGATCTATGGCTACACCTTC.

This clonotype occurred a few times. The chain employs TRBV5-4 and TRBJ2-2; TRBD1 might be the D (6 bases). This CDR3 spans 16 amino acids. Germline V CDR1 and CDR2: SGHNT, YYREEE (reference sequence). V lost 4 bases to trimming and J lost 0 bases, with 13 bases between them. DNA of the CDR3: TGTGCCAGCAGCCCTCTACAGGGTCCGAACACCGGGGAGCTGTTTTTT. This codes for CASSPLQGPNTGELFF.

This clonotype came up a few times. CDR3 bases: TGTGCCAGCAGCTTAATTTTACCGGGAGGGCCAGGAACAGATACGCAGTATTTT. This translates into CASSLILPGGPGTDTQYF. V gene TRBV13 combines with J gene TRBJ2-3, with TRBD2 matching over 8 bases. CDR1 and CDR2 from the germline V gene are PRHDT and FYEKMQ (reference sequence). The CDR3 spans 18 residues. The trim removed 2 bases at V and 3 bases at J, leaving 13 bases unmatched.